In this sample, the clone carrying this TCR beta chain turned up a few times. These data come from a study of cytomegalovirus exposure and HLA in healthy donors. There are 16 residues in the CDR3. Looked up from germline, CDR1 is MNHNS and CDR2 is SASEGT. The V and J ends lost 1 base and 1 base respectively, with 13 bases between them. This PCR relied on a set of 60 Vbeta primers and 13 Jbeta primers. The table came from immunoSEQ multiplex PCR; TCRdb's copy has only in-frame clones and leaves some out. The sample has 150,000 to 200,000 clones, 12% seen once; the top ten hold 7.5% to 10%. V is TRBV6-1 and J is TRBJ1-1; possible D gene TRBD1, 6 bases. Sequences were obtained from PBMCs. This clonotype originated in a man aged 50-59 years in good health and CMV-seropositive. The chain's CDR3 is CASSEVAGAGNTEAFF. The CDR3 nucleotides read TGTGCCAGCAGTGAAGTAGCGGGGGCCGGGAACACTGAAGCTTTCTTT.